Detailed here is one T cell receptor (beta chain). This clone has just a few counts. Its antigen is still unknown. The record has no base qualities; no much larger clone is one base away. The data originate from a study of blood T cell repertoires in COVID-19 (TCRdb year 2020). About the investigation overall: Samples covering the acute and convalescent phases of COVID-19 were provided by collaborators in the United States, Italy and Spain. The material from the prospective study consisted of cDNA or gDNA derived from T cells, B-cell-depleted T cells, or PBMCs. The repertoires were released in a freely available public database intended as a resource for research on the immune response to SARS-CoV-2. Deeply sampled blood TCRbeta repertoires from subjects exposed to, actively infected with, or recovered from COVID-19 were included in the dataset. Where available, HLA class I and class II types were obtained from metadata supplied by the sample provider rather than from assay-based typing. Samples were obtained from the ongoing ImmuneRACE study (first 160 participants) and from 1,254 subjects provided by 6 global collaborators. Nearly every sample came with metadata listing a de-identified subject ID, COVID-19 status, age in years and sex.

The full study reports these points: The quantity of clinical and demographic metadata differed by source and by participant and was supplied without curation.

TCRbeta CDR3 regions were amplified from genomic DNA using the immunoSEQ Assay, a bias-controlled multiplex PCR. Concerning the study's data processing: Nucleated cell counts per sample were estimated from amplification of reference gene primers within the assay. To quantify the absolute abundance of each unique TCRbeta CDR3 rearrangement, sequence reads were collapsed and filtered. For each sample, productive Simpson clonality was calculated as the square root of Simpson's diversity index across productive rearrangements. The table comes from immuneACCESS by way of TCRdb, which keeps in-frame sequences with V and J called. Part of the clones is missing from these tables; in studies checked, under half for an unresolved V gene and the rest for unknown reasons. V and J calls plus clone size are reproduced from that table; the DNA served to infer D and trimming. The sample table records about 45,000 clones; around 83% of these occur just once. Together, the top ten hold around 5.7% of the sample.

Each collaborating institution followed its own protocols to collect whole blood in K2EDTA tubes. For TCRbeta analysis, collaborators shipped samples as frozen whole blood, isolated PBMCs, or DNA extracted from either of those sample types. Trimming at the junction amounts to 0 bases on V and 5 bases on J, and the germline ends lie 7 bases apart. The CDR3 measures 14 amino acids from cysteine to phenylalanine. The kept DNA is CDR3 alone, 42 bases in frame from the first base. CDR1 and CDR2, looked up from the germline V gene, are MNHEY and SVGAGI. This sequence originates from a woman of 80 years or more with acute or convalescent COVID-19. Sequencing was performed on peripheral blood. The sequence links TRBV6-5 to TRBJ2-2; TRBD1 might be the D gene, on 6 matching bases. The DNA sequence follows: TGTGCCAGCAGTTACTCAGGGGGTACCGGGGAGCTGTTTTTT. It translates as CASSYSGGTGELFF.